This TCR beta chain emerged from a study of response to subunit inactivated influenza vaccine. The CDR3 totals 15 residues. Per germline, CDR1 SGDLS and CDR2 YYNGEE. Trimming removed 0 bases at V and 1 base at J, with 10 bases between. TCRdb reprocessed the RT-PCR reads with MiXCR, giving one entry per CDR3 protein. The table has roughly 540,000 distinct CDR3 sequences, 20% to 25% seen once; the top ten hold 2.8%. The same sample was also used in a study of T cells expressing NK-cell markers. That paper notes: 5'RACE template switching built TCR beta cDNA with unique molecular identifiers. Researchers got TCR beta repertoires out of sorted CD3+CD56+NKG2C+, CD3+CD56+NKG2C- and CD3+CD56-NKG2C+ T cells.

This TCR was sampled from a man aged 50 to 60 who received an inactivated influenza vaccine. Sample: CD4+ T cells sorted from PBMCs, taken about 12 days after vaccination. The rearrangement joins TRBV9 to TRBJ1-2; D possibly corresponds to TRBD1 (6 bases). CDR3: CASSVEAGVNYGYTF. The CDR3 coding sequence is TGTGCCAGCAGCGTAGAGGCAGGGGTTAACTATGGCTACACCTTC. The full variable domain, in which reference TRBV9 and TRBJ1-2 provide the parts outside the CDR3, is DSGVTQTPKHLITATGQRVTLRCSPRSGDLSVYWYQQSLDQGLQFLIQYYNGEERAKGNILERFSAQQFPDLHSELNLSSLELGDSALYFCASSVEAGVNYGYTFGSGTRLTVV.